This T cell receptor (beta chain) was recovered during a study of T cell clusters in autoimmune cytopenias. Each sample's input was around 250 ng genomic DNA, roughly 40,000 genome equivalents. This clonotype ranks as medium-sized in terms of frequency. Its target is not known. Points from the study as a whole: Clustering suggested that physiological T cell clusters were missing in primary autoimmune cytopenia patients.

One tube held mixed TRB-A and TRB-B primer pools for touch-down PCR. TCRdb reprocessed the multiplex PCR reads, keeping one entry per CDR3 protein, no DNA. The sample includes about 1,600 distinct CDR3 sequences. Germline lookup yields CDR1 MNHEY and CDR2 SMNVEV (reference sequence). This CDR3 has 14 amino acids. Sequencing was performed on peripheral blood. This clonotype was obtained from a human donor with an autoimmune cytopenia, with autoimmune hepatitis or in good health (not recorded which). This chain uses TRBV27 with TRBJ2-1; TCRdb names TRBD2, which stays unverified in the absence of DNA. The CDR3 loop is CAIAETPHYNEQFF.